This entry concerns a single TCR beta chain. The antigen is undetermined. These data originate in a study of CXCR3-negative and CXCR3-positive naive CD8 T cells. Study conclusions and caveats: Against CXCR3-negative naive cells, CXCR3-positive naive cells showed more hydrophobic TRB CDR3s.

CDR1 is MNHEY and CDR2 is SVGAGI in the germline V gene. CDR3 length: 15 residues. TRB cDNA was prepared as libraries by UMI-labeled 5' RACE. TCRdb derives one entry per CDR3 protein from the 5' RACE reads, leaving out DNA. This table lists tens of thousands of distinct CDR3 sequences. The TCR sequence derives from a human donor in good health. Some clones in this sample may be carry-over from other donors' samples. The chain couples TRBV6-5 to TRBJ2-5; TCRdb lists TRBD1, though no DNA is available to test this call. The sequenced sample was naive CXCR3- CD8+ T cells from blood. The subset is: CD45RO-CCR7+CD27+CD95- naive CD8+ T cells lacking CXCR3 (TNR3-). The CDR3 sequence: CASSEEQGARETQYF.